These 10 T cell receptor beta chains were all obtained from the same sample, sequenced in a study of blood T cell repertoires in COVID-19. Libraries were prepared by immunoSEQ multiplex PCR; TCRdb keeps only in-frame clonotypes and omits some of them. The data contain around 150,000 clones, roughly 88% of them singletons. Sequencing was carried out using PBMCs or T cells enriched from blood (not recorded which). These receptors all come from a woman in her sixties or seventies who had recovered from COVID-19.

CDR3 in DNA: TGTGCCAGCAGCTACGGGGGAGGGACAGGGTACTCACCCCTCCACTTT. It translates to CASSYGGGTGYSPLHF. V usage is TRBV7-9 and J usage is TRBJ1-6, with 9 positions matching TRBD1. The CDR3 contains 16 residues. With 4 bases clipped from V and 10 bases from J, the junction kept 11 bases outside the gene matches. Germline lookup yields CDR1 SEHNR and CDR2 FQNEAQ (reference sequence).

This rearrangement joins TRBV19 to TRBJ2-1, with 8 bases lining up with TRBD2. The germline V gene encodes CDR1 LNHDA and CDR2 SQIVND (reference sequence). V was clipped by 2 bases and J by 9 bases; unmatched bases: 6. This CDR3 is 14 amino acids long. CDR3 residues: CASSIFGGAFEQFF. In nucleotides, the CDR3 is TGTGCCAGTAGTATATTCGGGGGGGCGTTTGAGCAGTTCTTC. The full variable domain, in which reference TRBV19 and TRBJ2-1 provide the parts outside the CDR3, is DGGITQSPKYLFRKEGQNVTLSCEQNLNHDAMYWYRQDPGQGLRLIYYSQIVNDFQKGDIAEGYSVSREKKESFPLTVTSAQKNPTAFYLCASSIFGGAFEQFFGPGTRLTVL.

The gene calls are TRBV7-3 and TRBJ2-2; no clear D. This CDR3 has 16 residues. V was trimmed by 1 base and J by 3 bases, leaving 12 bases between them. CDR1 SGHTA and CDR2 FQGTGA come from the germline V gene. The CDR3 protein is CASSLSLLAYTGELFF. The CDR3 nucleotides are TGTGCCAGCAGCTTAAGCTTGTTAGCTTACACCGGGGAGCTGTTTTTT.

This chain connects TRBV9 to TRBJ2-2; possible D gene TRBD2, 6 bases. V was cut by 3 bases and J by 5 bases, with 17 bases left in between. Germline assignment: CDR1 SGDLS and CDR2 YYNGEE. The CDR3 is made up of 16 amino acids. CDR3 bases: TGTGCCAGCAGCGGACGGGGGAGTTTGTCTACCGGGGAGCTGTTTTTT. Protein: CASSGRGSLSTGELFF.

The chain carries TRBV28 and TRBJ1-6; 7 bases are shared with TRBD1. Losses at the gene ends were 5 bases for V and 7 bases for J; bases not matched to a gene: 11. Germline loops: CDR1 MDHEN, CDR2 SYDVKM. The CDR3 spans 16 residues. CDR3 nucleotides: TGTGCCAGCAGTGTACCGGTGACAGGGTTAAATTCACCCCTCCACTTT. This translates into CASSVPVTGLNSPLHF.

In its sample, this clone was seen a few times. The V call is TRBV6-5, the J call TRBJ2-7, with a tentative D call TRBD1 (7 bases). This CDR3 contains 16 residues. Trimming pared 0 bases from V and 4 bases from J, leaving 16 bases between. CDR1 is MNHEY and CDR2 is SVGAGI in the germline V gene. Written as DNA, the CDR3 is TGTGCCAGCAGTTACTCGAGGAGGCAGGGGGGTTACGAGCAGTACTTC. As protein: CASSYSRRQGGYEQYF.

This rearrangement joins TRBV15 to TRBJ2-5, with D perhaps matching TRBD1 (5 bases). Germline V gene sequence: CDR1 LNHNV, CDR2 YYDKDF (reference sequence). This CDR3 is built from 16 residues. The ends were cut back, 1 base at V and 4 bases at J, with 16 bases in the middle. The CDR3 nucleotides read TGTGCCACCAGCAGAGGTTCGCGGCCTAGGGGAGAGACCCAGTACTTC. Residues: CATSRGSRPRGETQYF.

The V and J genes are TRBV10-3 and TRBJ2-7; TRBD1 might be the D (6 bases). The germline V gene encodes CDR1 ENHRY and CDR2 SYGVKD. The length of the CDR3 is 13 residues. V lost 5 bases to trimming and J lost 4 bases, with 12 bases between them. The CDR3 sequence: CAISFRDRYEQYF. In DNA, the CDR3 is TGTGCCATCAGTTTCAGAGACAGGTACGAGCAGTACTTC.

The V call is TRBV19, the J call TRBJ2-2; D may be TRBD2 (5 bases). This CDR3 is built from 14 residues. Trimming removed 5 bases at V and 4 bases at J, with 11 bases between. Germline values: CDR1 LNHDA, CDR2 SQIVND (reference sequence). CDR3 coding DNA: TGTGCCAGTAGTCCCCCCCGGGGCACCGGGGAGCTGTTTTTT. Amino acid sequence: CASSPPRGTGELFF.

The genes are TRBV24-1 and TRBJ1-2; 7 nucleotides align to TRBD1. Germline CDR1 reads KGHDR; CDR2 reads SFDVKD. The V gene end was trimmed by 1 base and the J gene end by 8 bases; junction bases not matched to a gene: 3. The CDR3 has 13 amino acids. CDR3 sequence (DNA): TGTGCCACCAGTGATTTTACAGGGGTAGGCTACACCTTC. Residues: CATSDFTGVGYTF.